Below, 6 T cell receptor beta chains from the same sample are listed, as sequenced in a study of T cell responses to AZD1222 COVID-19 vaccine. The protocol was immunoSEQ multiplex PCR, while the TCRdb copy is restricted to in-frame clones and leaves out a portion. This table has around 70,000 clones, 70% to 90% appearing once. Sample: peripheral blood, taken 28 days after the second AZD1222 dose. These receptors all stem from an adult who received the AZD1222 COVID-19 vaccine.

The gene calls are TRBV11-3 and TRBJ2-3; 13 bases fit TRBD2. The CDR3 loop spans 20 amino acids. Germline-derived CDR1 and CDR2 are SGHNT and YENEEA. V lost 1 base and J lost 0; bases outside the gene matches: 10. CDR3 loop: CASSLGLTSGRRLSTDTQYF. The DNA of the CDR3 is TGTGCCAGCAGCTTAGGCCTGACTAGCGGGAGGAGATTGAGCACAGATACGCAGTATTTT.

This clone was counted a few times. The chain links TRBV19 to TRBJ1-2, with TRBD1 matching over 9 bases. The CDR3 runs 13 residues. CDR1 is LNHDA, CDR2 SQIVND, per germline (reference sequence). V lost 10 bases to trimming and J lost 7 bases; unmatched junction nucleotides: 10. CDR3 coding DNA: TGTGCCACCATGGGACAGGGAAACGGTGGCTACACCTTC. Amino acid sequence: CATMGQGNGGYTF.

V usage is TRBV19 and J usage is TRBJ2-7; a weak D match, TRBD1 (6 bases). CDR3 length equals 12 residues. Trimming took off 3 bases at V and 7 bases at J, with 10 bases between the two ends. From germline, CDR1 is LNHDA and CDR2 SQIVND (reference sequence). The CDR3 nucleotides read TGTGCCAGTAGTATCCCCCAGGGGGAGCAGTACTTC. As protein: CASSIPQGEQYF.

This clone occurred once. The gene calls are TRBV19 and TRBJ2-1; 10 nucleotides agree with TRBD2. The CDR3 contains 16 residues. Per germline, CDR1 LNHDA and CDR2 SQIVND (reference sequence). Trimming removed 3 bases from V and 4 bases from J; junction bases left unmatched: 6. This chain's CDR3 is CASSIRLAGVYNEQFF. As DNA, the CDR3 is TGTGCCAGTAGTATTCGGCTAGCGGGAGTTTACAATGAGCAGTTCTTC.

The chain recombines TRBV10-3 with TRBJ2-1; no definite D call. In germline, CDR1 is ENHRY, CDR2 SYGVKD. The CDR3 is made up of 15 amino acids. The V and J ends lost 0 bases and 9 bases respectively, with 15 bases between them. The CDR3 protein is CAISESSNPGSEQFF. The CDR3 region has the DNA TGTGCCATCAGTGAGTCTTCTAACCCAGGAAGTGAGCAGTTCTTC.

CDR3 in amino acids: CASSQDMRDRGYTF. Here the CDR3 DNA reads TGTGCCAGCAGCCAAGATATGCGCGATCGAGGCTACACCTTC. The chain uses TRBV14 and TRBJ1-2, with D unresolved. V was pared by 0 bases and J by 8 bases, with 13 bases between. The CDR3 runs to 14 residues. Germline lookup yields CDR1 SGHDN and CDR2 FVKESK.